Below are 22 T cell receptor beta chains sequenced from a single sample in a study of T cell responses to AZD1222 COVID-19 vaccine. Using immunoSEQ multiplex PCR, the repertoire was profiled, and TCRdb retains in-frame clones only, with some absent. This table holds 63,000 or so clones, 85% found once. This specimen consisted of peripheral blood, obtained on day 0 of AZD1222 vaccination. The receptors originated from an adult in good health.

This clone was detected once. The V and J genes are TRBV4-2 and TRBJ1-4, with 7 bases fitting TRBD1. The CDR3 loop spans 13 amino acids. With 6 bases clipped from V and 5 bases from J, the junction kept 3 bases outside the gene matches. Germline V CDR1 and CDR2: LGHNA, YNFKEQ. CDR3 in amino acids: CASSSTGNEKLFF. In DNA form, the CDR3 reads TGTGCCAGCAGTTCGACAGGGAATGAAAAACTGTTTTTT.

V usage is TRBV27 and J usage is TRBJ2-3; D is ambiguous. The CDR3 covers 12 residues. The V gene lost 6 bases and the J gene lost 6 bases, with 10 bases spanning the gap. From germline, CDR1 is MNHEY and CDR2 SMNVEV (reference sequence). CDR3 bases: TGTGCCAGCAGGGAACGCCAGGATACGCAGTATTTT. This encodes CASRERQDTQYF.

This clone was counted once. This chain connects TRBV2 to TRBJ2-5, with a weak D call TRBD1 (5 bases). V was shortened by 7 bases and J by 3 bases, with 21 bases between the two germline ends. CDR3 length: 16 amino acids. Germline CDR1 is SNHLY and CDR2 is FYNNEI. The DNA of the CDR3 is TGTGCCAGCAATAAAATGGGCCCAGGGATTAAAGAGACCCAGTACTTC. Amino acid sequence: CASNKMGPGIKETQYF.

The chain has TRBV6-5 and TRBJ2-2, with a weak D call TRBD1 (6 bases). From germline, CDR1 is MNHEY and CDR2 SVGAGI. CDR3 length equals 15 residues. The ends were cut back, 6 bases at V and 5 bases at J, with 16 bases in the middle. In DNA form, the CDR3 reads TGTGCCAGCAGGTCCAGGGGCGCGTGGACCGGGGAGCTGTTTTTT. Residues: CASRSRGAWTGELFF.

The genes are TRBV4-1 and TRBJ2-2; D is unresolved. V was clipped by 1 base and J by 3 bases, with 12 bases between them. CDR3 size: 16 residues. Looked up from germline, CDR1 is MGHRA and CDR2 is YSYEKL. The CDR3: CASSQVERAYTGELFF. The DNA for the CDR3 is TGCGCCAGCAGCCAAGTGGAACGGGCTTACACCGGGGAGCTGTTTTTT.

V is TRBV24-1 and J is TRBJ2-5; D tentatively reads TRBD1 or TRBD2 (5 bases each). The CDR3 totals 15 residues. Germline CDR1 reads KGHDR; CDR2 reads SFDVKD. Trimming cost V 0 bases and J 5 bases, with 12 bases left between them. The CDR3 DNA reads as TGTGCCACCAGTGATTTGCAGTCTGGGACCGAGACCCAGTACTTC. It is translated as CATSDLQSGTETQYF.

This chain uses TRBV6-5 with TRBJ1-3, with D perhaps matching TRBD1 (6 bases). CDR1 and CDR2 from the germline V gene are MNHEY and SVGAGI. The CDR3 runs 15 residues. Trimming removed 0 bases from V and 0 bases from J, with 6 bases in between. The CDR3 DNA reads as TGTGCCAGCAGTTACTCGGACAGCTCTGGAAACACCATATATTTT. As protein: CASSYSDSSGNTIYF.

The genes are TRBV3-1 (or the pseudogene TRBV3-2) and TRBJ1-5, with D maybe TRBD1 (5 bases). From germline, CDR1 is LGHDT and CDR2 YNNKEL (reference sequence). V was cut by 1 base and J by 9 bases, with 19 bases left in between. The CDR3 totals 16 residues. CDR3 bases: TGTGCCAGCAGCCAAGTTCCCCAAAAGGGGCGCGGGCCCCAGCATTTT. Translation gives CASSQVPQKGRGPQHF.

This clone was observed a single time. The CDR3 bases are TGTGCCAGCAGCGCTAAGGACAGGGGGTCCCGGGAGACCCAGTACTTC. It is translated as CASSAKDRGSRETQYF. The chain recombines TRBV13 with TRBJ2-5; TRBD1 matches 10 bases. Germline V gene data show CDR1 as PRHDT and CDR2 as FYEKMQ (reference sequence). With 5 bases clipped from V and 5 bases from J, the junction kept 11 bases outside the gene matches. The CDR3 spans 16 residues.

The genes are TRBV7-8 and TRBJ1-3; a weak D match, TRBD1 (5 bases). Per germline, CDR1 SGHVS and CDR2 FQNEAQ. The ends were cut back, 8 bases at V and 0 bases at J, with 26 bases in the middle. This CDR3 contains 19 residues. CDR3 region: CASSTPGLSWGGSGNTIYF. For the CDR3, the DNA is TGTGCCAGCTCCACTCCCGGACTCAGTTGGGGGGGCTCTGGAAACACCATATATTTT. Together with reference TRBV7-8 and TRBJ1-3, the CDR3 gives the full variable domain: GAGVSQSPRYKVAKRGQDVALRCDPISGHVSLFWYQQALGQGPEFLTYFQNEAQLDKSGLPSDRFFAERPEGSVSTLKIQRTQQEDSAVYLCASSTPGLSWGGSGNTIYFGEGSWLTVV.

V and J are TRBV2 and TRBJ2-1; 13 bases are a match to TRBD2. This CDR3 is 15 amino acids long. Trimming removed 4 bases from V and 9 bases from J; junction bases left unmatched: 6. Per the germline V gene, CDR1 is SNHLY and CDR2 is FYNNEI. CDR3 protein: CASSGGLAGWGEQFF. CDR3 in DNA: TGTGCCAGCAGTGGGGGACTAGCGGGGTGGGGTGAGCAGTTCTTC.

J is TRBJ1-3 and V is TRBV5-6; 8 bases are a match to TRBD1. The CDR3 consists of 16 residues. The J segment lost 4 bases and the V segment lost 4 bases, leaving 10 bases of the junction unmatched. Germline assignment: CDR1 SGHDT and CDR2 YYEEEE. The DNA for the CDR3 is TGTGCCAGCAGCCCTCCCGGACAGGGATCAGGAAACACCATATATTTT. Protein product: CASSPPGQGSGNTIYF. The full variable domain, its missing parts supplied by reference TRBV5-6 and TRBJ1-3, is DAGVTQSPTHLIKTRGQQVTLRCSPKSGHDTVSWYQQALGQGPQFIFQYYEEEERQRGNFPDRFSGHQFPNYSSELNVNALLLGDSALYLCASSPPGQGSGNTIYFGEGSWLTVV.

The CDR3 region has the DNA TGTGCCAGCAGATCCGGGACAGGGGGCTTCGGGGAGCTGTTTTTT. Translated: CASRSGTGGFGELFF. The rearrangement uses TRBV25-1 and TRBJ2-2; 12 nucleotides line up with TRBD1. J gave up 7 bases and V 6 bases, and 6 bases lay outside the gene matches. The CDR3 spans 15 residues. CDR1 MGHDK and CDR2 SYGVNS come from the germline V gene.

This chain uses TRBV30 with TRBJ2-7, with a tentative D call TRBD2 (6 bases). Trimming shortened V by 4 bases and J by 2 bases, and 12 bases separated the two germline ends. Germline CDR1 GTSNPN, CDR2 SVGIG (reference sequence). The length of the CDR3 is 13 residues. This CDR3 reads CAWNPGTPYEQYF. The CDR3, as DNA: TGTGCCTGGAATCCCGGGACTCCCTACGAGCAGTACTTC. Variable domain in full (rest from reference TRBV30 and TRBJ2-7): SQTIHQWPATLVQPVGSPLSLECTVEGTSNPNLYWYRQAAGRGLQLLFYSVGIGQISSEVPQNLSASRPQDRQFILSSKKLLLSDSGFYLCAWNPGTPYEQYFGPGTRLTVT.

This chain links TRBV6-6 with TRBJ2-3, with TRBD2 identical over 7 bases. CDR1 and CDR2 from the germline V gene are MNHNY and SVGAGI (reference sequence). V dropped 2 bases and J dropped 3; count of bases not matched to a gene: 8. The CDR3 is made up of 16 amino acids. As DNA, the CDR3 is TGTGCCAGCAGTTACAATCCGGGGGGAAGTACAGATACGCAGTATTTT. It codes for CASSYNPGGSTDTQYF.

The chain uses TRBV6-6 and TRBJ2-7, with 9 bases fitting TRBD1. Germline V CDR1 and CDR2: MNHNY, SVGAGI (reference sequence). This CDR3 has 14 amino acids. The junction had 6 bases not matched to a gene; V was cut back by 7 bases and J by 2 bases. The CDR3 nucleotides are TGTGCCAGCATTAACGGACAGGGGACCTACGAGCAGTACTTC. This gives the protein CASINGQGTYEQYF.

This clone showed up just once. At the DNA level, this CDR3 is encoded by other sequences in the same sample as well. V usage is TRBV15 and J usage is TRBJ2-2, with D perhaps matching TRBD2 (5 bases). CDR3 size: 13 residues. Germline assignment: CDR1 LNHNV and CDR2 YYDKDF (reference sequence). Between the trimmed V and J ends, which lost 3 bases and 5 bases, there was a span of 7 bases. The CDR3: CATSRAGTGELFF. As DNA, the CDR3 is TGTGCCACCAGCAGGGCGGGTACCGGGGAGCTGTTTTTT.

V and J are TRBV9 and TRBJ2-7; possibly TRBD2 for D (5 bases). The CDR3 length is 16 residues. The V end lost 4 bases, the J end lost 2 bases, and 19 bases lay between the germline ends. CDR1 SGDLS and CDR2 YYNGEE come from the germline V gene. CDR3 coding DNA: TGTGCCAGCAGCACCAACTTAGAGGGCTCCCCCTACGAGCAGTACTTC. This codes for CASSTNLEGSPYEQYF.

The V gene is TRBV6-5, the J gene TRBJ1-2; TRBD1 aligns across 7 bases. The V gene's germline CDR1 is MNHEY and CDR2 SVGAGI. The CDR3 is 14 amino acids. V shed 8 bases, J shed 1 base, and the junction held 7 bases outside the gene matches. CDR3 region: CASRWGQSNYGYTF. As DNA, the CDR3 is TGTGCCAGCCGGTGGGGACAGAGTAACTATGGCTACACCTTC.

This clone was observed a few times. The chain is built from TRBV28 and TRBJ2-7; 9 bases agree with TRBD1. The CDR3 covers 16 residues. V was clipped by 3 bases and J by 4 bases; unmatched bases: 10. Germline loops: CDR1 MDHEN, CDR2 SYDVKM. The CDR3 region has the DNA TGTGCCAGCAGTTTTCCCATCGTGGGACAGGGTTACGAGCAGTACTTC. It encodes CASSFPIVGQGYEQYF.

The rearrangement joins TRBV6-5 to TRBJ2-1, with TRBD2 identical over 11 bases. Looked up from germline, CDR1 is MNHEY and CDR2 is SVGAGI. The V segment lost 2 bases and the J segment 9 bases; nucleotides outside the gene matches: 6. The CDR3 runs 15 residues. Written as DNA, the CDR3 is TGTGCCAGCAGTTACGTCGCTAGCGGGGGGATTGAGCAGTTCTTC. Amino acids: CASSYVASGGIEQFF.

This clone has just one count. The rearrangement uses TRBV25-1 and TRBJ1-6; D unclear. There are 13 residues in the CDR3. Germline V gene sequence: CDR1 MGHDK, CDR2 SYGVNS. V shed 6 bases and J shed 10 bases, with 13 bases lying between them. Here the CDR3 reads CASRRRAASPLHF. The CDR3 coding sequence is TGTGCCAGCAGACGAAGGGCCGCATCACCCCTCCACTTT.